This T cell receptor (beta chain) was documented in a study of tumor and adjacent non-tumor tissue in lung cancer. Study as a whole: Aged roughly 31 to 76 years, patients included roughly eleven men and 4 to 6 women with stage I to III disease.

There are a few counts of this clonotype. Antigen: not known. This sample's RNA came from whole unsorted tissue. Study results and caveats: Shorter survival was associated with higher TCR diversity in tumors. Tumor repertoires had a smaller top 100 clone share than normal lung. Significantly higher TCR diversity was found in tumor than normal lung.

TCRbeta libraries were built with three rounds of nested PCR, modified from ARM-PCR. MiXCR was run by TCRdb on the multiplex PCR reads, yielding one entry per CDR3 protein. The sample records 200,000 to 250,000 distinct CDR3 sequences, 71% being singletons. V was cut by 2 bases and J by 5 bases, with 7 bases left in between. The germline CDR1 and CDR2 sequences are SGHTA and FQGNSA. The CDR3 has 12 residues. The clonotype originates from a man in his fifties or sixties with non-small cell lung cancer. The gene calls are TRBV7-2 and TRBJ2-7, with TRBD2 as a possible D gene (5 bases). Specimen: lung tumor tissue. CDR3 region: CASSLWRDEQYF. The CDR3 DNA follows: TGTGCCAGCAGCTTATGGCGGGACGAGCAGTACTTC.